These T cell receptor beta chains were read from a single sample in a study of T cell clusters in autoimmune cytopenias. TCRdb re-called the multiplex PCR reads and gives one entry per CDR3 protein, without DNA. The specimen's table records roughly 6,800 distinct CDR3 sequences. Separately, the same data were catalogued under a study of T cell repertoires in aging, cancer and after chemotherapy.

The sequenced sample consisted of peripheral blood. Receptor source: a human donor in good health. CDR3s include the opening cysteine and the closing phenylalanine or tryptophan. For some rows the clone size is stated as once, few or many, or as a class when expanded; others skip it.

V: TRBV19; J: TRBJ1-6; size: medium-sized; CDR3: CASSIVDRENSPLHF
V: TRBV19; J: TRBJ2-2; size: .; CDR3: CASSITVLGQLDGELFF
V: TRBV6-4; J: TRBJ2-2; size: medium-sized; CDR3: CASSDSLAGELFF
V: TRBV6-6; J: TRBJ1-4; size: .; CDR3: CASSYPGSQREKLFF
V: TRBV19; J: TRBJ1-2; size: .; CDR3: CASRGLGGYTF
V: TRBV6-6; J: TRBJ2-3; size: .; CDR3: CASSYLFQGHPDTQYF
V: TRBV30; J: TRBJ1-3; size: medium-sized; CDR3: CAWAKGGNTIYF
V: TRBV7-6; J: TRBJ2-7; size: .; CDR3: CASSNPWTGIFSYEQYF
V: TRBV11-1; J: TRBJ1-5; size: .; CDR3: CASSFRGLYSNQPQHF
V: TRBV6-1; J: TRBJ2-1; size: .; CDR3: CASRGFGQGDEQFF
V: TRBV6-1; J: TRBJ1-5; size: .; CDR3: CASSEEEGAGQPQHF
V: TRBV7-2; J: TRBJ2-1; size: .; CDR3: CASSLAGSSYEQFF
V: TRBV19; J: TRBJ1-6; size: .; CDR3: CASRRDRVRNSPLHF
V: TRBV6-1; J: TRBJ1-4; size: .; CDR3: CASSVTGYNEKLFF
V: TRBV6-2/TRBV6-3; J: TRBJ2-1; size: .; CDR3: CASSYKAGGPHEQFF
V: TRBV29-1; J: TRBJ2-1; size: medium-sized; CDR3: CSVEVSGGGSSYNEQFF
V: TRBV29-1; J: TRBJ1-4; size: .; CDR3: CSVAGLGSANEKLFF
V: TRBV6-5; J: TRBJ1-6; size: .; CDR3: CATQGTLRASPLHF
V: TRBV5-4; J: TRBJ2-2; size: .; CDR3: CASSRLAGGLVGELFF
V: TRBV29-1; J: TRBJ2-1; size: .; CDR3: CSAGGLAGNYNEQFF
V: TRBV6-5; J: TRBJ2-3; size: medium-sized; CDR3: CASSLTGATDTQYF
V: TRBV6-6; J: TRBJ2-2; size: .; CDR3: CASSYSGREDGELFF
V: TRBV19; J: TRBJ2-7; size: .; CDR3: CASSMVGGTYEQYF
V: TRBV29-1; J: TRBJ1-1; size: medium-sized; CDR3: CSVELPEGWETEAFF
V: TRBV15; J: TRBJ1-2; size: .; CDR3: CATSRRESYGYTF
V: TRBV12-3/TRBV12-4; J: TRBJ2-7; size: .; CDR3: CASSRGTRGNEQYF
V: TRBV6-5; J: TRBJ1-4; size: .; CDR3: CASSGGLTVGEKLFF
V: TRBV7-9; J: TRBJ2-2; size: .; CDR3: CASTHRTSGELFF
V: TRBV19; J: TRBJ2-2; size: medium-sized; CDR3: CASSMQGWFGTGELFF
V: TRBV10-3; J: TRBJ1-5; size: .; CDR3: CAISESYQPQHF
V: TRBV15; J: TRBJ2-2; size: .; CDR3: CATSRGQILTGELFF
V: TRBV30; J: TRBJ2-1; size: .; CDR3: CAWSVHYSGRRSYNEQFF
V: TRBV19; J: TRBJ2-4; size: .; CDR3: CASSIDWGQRRDPAKNIQYF
V: TRBV18; J: TRBJ1-2; size: .; CDR3: CASSPDPRRNYGYTF
V: TRBV6-5; J: TRBJ2-7; size: medium-sized; CDR3: CASSGGQGASYEQYF
V: TRBV13; J: TRBJ2-4; size: .; CDR3: CASSFREAKNIQYF
V: TRBV6-6; J: TRBJ1-5; size: .; CDR3: CASGTESSNQPQHF
V: TRBV5-1; J: TRBJ2-3; size: .; CDR3: CASRTSGEYTDTQYF
V: TRBV5-1; J: TRBJ2-2; size: .; CDR3: CASLPQGDTGELFF
V: TRBV13; J: TRBJ2-1; size: medium-sized; CDR3: CASSFRLAGGLSSYNEQFF
V: TRBV12-3/TRBV12-4; J: TRBJ2-4; size: .; CDR3: CASSFTSGGRAKHIQYF
V: TRBV6-5; J: TRBJ2-7; size: .; CDR3: CASRRVAGPNEQYF
V: TRBV12-3/TRBV12-4; J: TRBJ2-3; size: .; CDR3: CASGTSGSSVTDTQYF
V: TRBV29-1; J: TRBJ1-1; size: medium-sized; CDR3: CSVDERTNTEAFF
V: TRBV5-6; J: TRBJ2-4; size: .; CDR3: CASSIDREWDSGAKNIQYF
V: TRBV12-3/TRBV12-4; J: TRBJ1-2; size: .; CDR3: CASRLDTHVTYGYTF
V: TRBV5-6; J: TRBJ1-4; size: .; CDR3: CASSLVRDEKLFF
V: TRBV6-5; J: TRBJ2-1; size: medium-sized; CDR3: CASSPNIGAYGNEQFF
V: TRBV5-5; J: TRBJ2-5; size: .; CDR3: CASSATSGGSETQYF
V: TRBV5-5; J: TRBJ1-5; size: .; CDR3: CASSTGRLDSNQPQHF